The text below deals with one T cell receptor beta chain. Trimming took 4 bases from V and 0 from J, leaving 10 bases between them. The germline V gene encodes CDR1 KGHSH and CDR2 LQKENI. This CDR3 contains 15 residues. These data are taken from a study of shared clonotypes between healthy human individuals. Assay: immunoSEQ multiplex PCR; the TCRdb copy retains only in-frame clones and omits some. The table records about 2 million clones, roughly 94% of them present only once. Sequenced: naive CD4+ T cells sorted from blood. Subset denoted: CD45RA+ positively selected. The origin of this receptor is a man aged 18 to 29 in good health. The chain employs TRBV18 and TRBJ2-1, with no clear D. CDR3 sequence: CASSQGLSSYNEQFF. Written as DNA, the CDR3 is TGTGCCAGCTCACAGGGCCTGAGCTCCTACAATGAGCAGTTCTTC.